The next 24 T cell receptor beta chains were all read from a single sample in a study of read filtering for tumor transcriptome and immune sequencing. This library used about 400 ng RNA and molecular barcoded adaptors spanning alpha/delta and beta/gamma chains. Using its own MiXCR run on the reads, TCRdb lists one record per CDR3 protein. This sample carries a few thousand distinct CDR3 sequences, approximately 65% of them seen once, and the ten largest clones take about 27%. The sequenced sample was a population of CD138-negative cells sorted from bone marrow. These TCRs come from a donor aged 40 or over with multiple myeloma. This table probably holds off-target reads from a library built for another chain.

By share of the sample, this clonotype is hyperexpanded. The rearrangement joins TRBV6-5 to TRBJ2-1; D uncertain. CDR1 and CDR2 (germline): MNHEY, SVGAGI. CDR3 length: 18 amino acids. V dropped 2 bases and J dropped 1 base, with 18 bases sitting between them. The CDR3 coding sequence is TGTGCCAGCAGTTACCGCCGATGGGCAGTACTGTCCTACAATGAGCAGTTCTTC. Its protein is CASSYRRWAVLSYNEQFF.

V usage is TRBV29-1 and J usage is TRBJ2-1; TRBD2 might be the D (6 bases). The germline V and J ends were trimmed by 4 bases and 1 base, with 8 bases remaining between them. Germline V gene data show CDR1 as SQVTM and CDR2 as ANQGSEA. The CDR3 sequence is 13 residues long. The CDR3 protein is CSVVAVSYNEQFF. The DNA of the CDR3 is TGCAGCGTTGTAGCGGTTTCCTACAATGAGCAGTTCTTC.

V is TRBV29-1 and J is TRBJ2-7; 11 nucleotides align to TRBD1. J lost 2 bases, V lost 4 bases, and 1 base had no gene match. There are 13 residues in the CDR3. Germline CDR1 reads SQVTM; CDR2 reads ANQGSEA. Here the CDR3 reads CSVVGQGAYEQYF. The DNA of the CDR3 is TGCAGCGTTGTGGGACAGGGGGCCTACGAGCAGTACTTC.

V gene TRBV7-9 combines with J gene TRBJ2-1; 10 nucleotides align to TRBD2. The CDR3 runs to 14 residues. V lost 5 bases to trimming and J lost 9 bases; unmatched junction nucleotides: 7. The germline CDR1 and CDR2 sequences are SEHNR and FQNEAQ (reference sequence). CDR3 nucleotides: TGTGCCAGCAGCCCAGCCGGGACTAGCGTTGAGCAGTTCTTC. Residues: CASSPAGTSVEQFF.

The table lists this clonotype with a few counts. The rearrangement uses TRBV19 and TRBJ2-1; D gene uncertain. V was trimmed by 4 bases and J by 7 bases, leaving 11 bases between them. CDR1 LNHDA and CDR2 SQIVND come from the germline V gene (reference sequence). The length of the CDR3 is 13 residues. DNA of the CDR3: TGTGCCAGTAGTAATAGTTTGGGGAATGAGCAGTTCTTC. It yields the protein CASSNSLGNEQFF. Looking up the rest from reference TRBV19 and TRBJ2-1 gives the full variable domain: DGGITQSPKYLFRKEGQNVTLSCEQNLNHDAMYWYRQDPGQGLRLIYYSQIVNDFQKGDIAEGYSVSREKKESFPLTVTSAQKNPTAFYLCASSNSLGNEQFFGPGTRLTVL.

The chain recombines TRBV27 with TRBJ2-3, with D uncertain. This CDR3 has 21 amino acids. CDR1 and CDR2 (germline): MNHEY, SMNVEV (reference sequence). V lost 2 bases and J lost 2, with 29 bases in between. CDR3 in DNA: TGTGCCAGCAGTTTAGGCGTAGAGGCAGGTCAGTCCTTCTGGGCCACAGATACGCAGTATTTT. It is translated as CASSLGVEAGQSFWATDTQYF.

The V and J genes are TRBV6-2 or TRBV6-3 and TRBJ1-5; D is possibly TRBD1 (5 bases). Germline V CDR1 and CDR2: MNHEY, SVGEGT. V was shortened by 3 bases and J by 2 bases, with 8 bases between the two germline ends. CDR3 length: 14 residues. CDR3 bases: TGTGCCAGCAGTTATGTGGGGCGCAATCAGCCCCAGCATTTT. Translated: CASSYVGRNQPQHF.

CDR3 amino acids: CASSLASGINEQFF. The CDR3 bases are TGTGCCAGCAGCTTGGCTAGCGGAATCAATGAGCAGTTCTTC. The chain uses TRBV7-8 and TRBJ2-1, with 7 bases matching TRBD2. Germline V gene sequence: CDR1 SGHVS, CDR2 FQNEAQ. V was pared by 3 bases and J by 6 bases, with 5 bases of the junction left unmatched. This CDR3 region has 14 residues. The variable domain in full, with the rest retrieved from reference TRBV7-8 and TRBJ2-1, is GAGVSQSPRYKVAKRGQDVALRCDPISGHVSLFWYQQALGQGPEFLTYFQNEAQLDKSGLPSDRFFAERPEGSVSTLKIQRTQQEDSAVYLCASSLASGINEQFFGPGTRLTVL.

The chain is built from TRBV7-6 and TRBJ2-1; 10 bases are shared with TRBD2. CDR3 length equals 15 residues. Germline assignment: CDR1 SGHVS and CDR2 FNYEAQ. V trimming: 3 bases; J trimming: 5 bases; junction bases outside the gene matches: 4. DNA of the CDR3: TGTGCCAGCAGCTTCAAACTAGCGGGGAACAATGAGCAGTTCTTC. Its protein is CASSFKLAGNNEQFF.

The sample holds a few counts of this clonotype. The chain couples TRBV11-3 to TRBJ2-7; D unclear. V was clipped by 2 bases and J by 3 bases, with 5 bases between them. The germline V gene encodes CDR1 SGHNT and CDR2 YENEEA. CDR3 length: 12 amino acids. The CDR3 bases are TGTGCCAGCAGCTTATCAGGCTACGAGCAGTACTTC. Protein: CASSLSGYEQYF.

The rearrangement joins TRBV20-1 to TRBJ2-1; 7 bases agree with TRBD2. This CDR3 contains 15 residues. With V trimmed by 6 bases and J by 9 bases, 17 bases remained unmatched. Germline CDR1 DFQATT, CDR2 SNEGSKA (reference sequence). The CDR3 reads CSASRAGEYWFEQFF. The CDR3, as DNA: TGCAGTGCCTCCCGGGCGGGAGAATACTGGTTTGAGCAGTTCTTC.

A note on this clonotype: No conserved phenylalanine or tryptophan is present at the end of the CDR3, so a read error is the likely explanation. The chain combines TRBV3-1 with TRBJ2-7; 9 nucleotides agree with TRBD1. CDR3 length: 12 residues. V lost 5 bases and J lost 9; bases outside the gene matches: 5. Germline V gene data show CDR1 as LGHDT and CDR2 as YNNKEL (reference sequence). In nucleotides, the CDR3 is TGTGCCAGCAGCATATGGGACAGGGCGCAGTACCTC. Its protein is CASSIWDRAQYL.

This rearrangement joins TRBV20-1 to TRBJ2-1, with no clear D. Germline values: CDR1 DFQATT, CDR2 SNEGSKA (reference sequence). V was clipped by 3 bases and J by 8 bases, with 14 bases between them. CDR3 length equals 13 residues. The CDR3 sequence: CSASRAKGYEQFF. The DNA of the CDR3 is TGCAGTGCTAGTAGAGCTAAAGGATATGAGCAGTTCTTC.

V is TRBV19 and J is TRBJ2-1; no definite D call. The CDR3 runs 13 residues. Germline CDR1 reads LNHDA; CDR2 reads SQIVND (reference sequence). Trimming stripped 5 bases from V and 5 bases from J, with 10 bases between. CDR3 amino acids: CASSPVGDNEQFF. CDR3 bases: TGTGCCAGTAGTCCCGTTGGGGACAATGAGCAGTTCTTC.

This clonotype was observed a handful of times. The rearrangement links TRBV29-1 to TRBJ2-1; 7 bases are a match to TRBD2. Trimming cost V 3 bases and J 15 bases; bases outside gene matches: 14. The CDR3 loop spans 13 amino acids. The germline V gene has CDR1 SQVTM and CDR2 ANQGSEA. DNA of the CDR3: TGCAGCGTTGATCCCACGAGCGGGGCCGCGGGGTTCTTC. Translation: CSVDPTSGAAGFF.

Within the sample, this clonotype is large. V and J are TRBV20-1 and TRBJ1-2; TRBD1 matches 7 bases. V lost 1 base, J lost 3 bases, and 2 bases stayed unmatched. Germline CDR1 DFQATT, CDR2 SNEGSKA (reference sequence). CDR3 length equals 13 residues. CDR3 nucleotide sequence: TGCAGTGCTAGAGGGACAGGAGACTATGGCTACACCTTC. Amino acid sequence: CSARGTGDYGYTF.

This clonotype was observed a handful of times. The chain couples TRBV28 to TRBJ2-1; D remains ambiguous. Germline CDR1 is MDHEN and CDR2 is SYDVKM. CDR3 length: 11 residues. V dropped 3 bases and J dropped 4 bases, with 1 base sitting between them. The CDR3 region has the DNA TGTGCCAGCAGTTTGTACAATGAGCAGTTCTTC. Encoded protein: CASSLYNEQFF.

Only one count was recorded for this clonotype. The J gene is TRBJ2-7, the V gene TRBV7-9, with 7 positions matching TRBD1. Germline assignment: CDR1 SEHNR and CDR2 FQNEAQ (reference sequence). The CDR3 consists of 14 residues. The V and J ends lost 5 bases and 0 bases, in that order; junction bases with no gene match: 4. The CDR3: CASSPRDSSYEQYF. As DNA, the CDR3 is TGTGCCAGCAGCCCCCGGGACAGCTCCTACGAGCAGTACTTC.

The genes are TRBV5-1 and TRBJ1-2; no definite D call. Trimming removed 1 base at V and 0 bases at J, with 7 bases between. This CDR3 is 14 amino acids long. Germline V lookup: CDR1 SGHRS, CDR2 YFSETQ. DNA of the CDR3: TGCGCCAGCAGCTTGTACACGGCTAACTATGGCTACACCTTC. As protein: CASSLYTANYGYTF.

The chain employs TRBV28 and TRBJ2-2; D ambiguous. CDR3 size: 14 residues. CDR1 is MDHEN, CDR2 SYDVKM, per germline. Trimming pared 7 bases from V and 0 bases from J, leaving 9 bases between. The CDR3 is CASNRNPNTGELFF. The CDR3 DNA sequence: TGTGCCAGCAACCGTAATCCGAACACCGGGGAGCTGTTTTTT.

J is TRBJ2-1 and V is TRBV28; TRBD2 might be the D (5 bases). Between the trimmed V and J ends, which lost 5 bases and 0 bases, there was a span of 8 bases. CDR1 MDHEN and CDR2 SYDVKM come from the germline V gene. The CDR3 length is 14 residues. This chain's CDR3 is CASSTGSSYNEQFF. For the CDR3, the DNA is TGTGCCAGCAGTACGGGGAGCTCCTACAATGAGCAGTTCTTC.

V gene TRBV20-1 combines with J gene TRBJ1-5; possibly TRBD1 for D (6 bases). The CDR3 sequence is 15 residues long. Trimming took off 4 bases at V and 7 bases at J, with 20 bases between the two ends. Germline V gene lookup returns CDR1 DFQATT and CDR2 SNEGSKA (reference sequence). The CDR3 region has the DNA TGCAGTGCTAAAATCATCGGGGGGCCAGAACAGCCCCAGCATTTT. Translating gives CSAKIIGGPEQPQHF.

The V gene is TRBV19, the J gene TRBJ2-7; 7 bases map to TRBD1. CDR1 is LNHDA and CDR2 is SQIVND in the germline V gene (reference sequence). The V and J ends lost 5 bases and 2 bases, in that order; junction bases with no gene match: 6. CDR3 length: 14 residues. CDR3: CASSPGTAPYEQYF. CDR3 DNA: TGTGCCAGTAGTCCCGGGACAGCTCCCTACGAGCAGTACTTC.

The V call is TRBV19, the J call TRBJ2-1; 7 bases are a match to TRBD2. V was pared by 3 bases and J by 9 bases, with 14 bases of the junction left unmatched. The CDR3 is 16 residues long. Per germline, CDR1 LNHDA and CDR2 SQIVND (reference sequence). The CDR3 is CASSMGRDYPFGEQFF. The CDR3 nucleotides read TGTGCCAGTAGTATGGGGCGGGACTACCCTTTTGGTGAGCAGTTCTTC.